This T cell receptor beta chain was identified in a study of blood T cell repertoires in COVID-19. Under the authors' procedure: How many nucleated cells were present was estimated from reference gene primer amplification. Sequencing was performed with immunoSEQ multiplex PCR; in TCRdb, only in-frame clones are kept and a portion is missing. For V, J and clone size, that table is used; D and trimming come from the DNA. The sample holds around 200,000 clones; around 80% are singletons and the top ten take roughly 6.3%. Trimming removed 0 bases from V and 6 bases from J; junction bases left unmatched: 1. CDR1 and CDR2 from the germline V gene are SGHRS and YFSETQ. This CDR3 region has 13 residues.

This chain connects TRBV5-1 to TRBJ1-2; 8 nucleotides align to TRBD1. The receptor's source is a human donor in a cohort sampled during active COVID-19. Input material: peripheral blood. The CDR3 DNA reads TGCGCCAGCAGCTTGGTGGACAGGGATGGCTACACCTTC. Its translation: CASSLVDRDGYTF.